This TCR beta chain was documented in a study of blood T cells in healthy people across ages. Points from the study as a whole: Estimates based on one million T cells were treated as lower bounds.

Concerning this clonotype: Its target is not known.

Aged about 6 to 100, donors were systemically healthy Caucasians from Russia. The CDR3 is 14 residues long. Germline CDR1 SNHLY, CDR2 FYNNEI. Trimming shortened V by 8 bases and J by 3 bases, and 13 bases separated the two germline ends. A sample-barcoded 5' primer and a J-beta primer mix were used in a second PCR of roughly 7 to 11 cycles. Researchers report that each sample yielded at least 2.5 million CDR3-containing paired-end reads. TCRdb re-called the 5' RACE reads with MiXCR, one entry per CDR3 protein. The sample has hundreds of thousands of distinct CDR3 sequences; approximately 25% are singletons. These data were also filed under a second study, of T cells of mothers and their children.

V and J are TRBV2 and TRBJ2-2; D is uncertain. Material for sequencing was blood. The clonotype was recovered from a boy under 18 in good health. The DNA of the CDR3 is TGTGCCAGCGGACCGCTTCTCGACACCGGGGAGCTGTTTTTT. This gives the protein CASGPLLDTGELFF.